One and the same sample provided the 25 T cell receptor beta chains below, sequenced in a study of cytomegalovirus exposure and HLA in healthy donors. Primers: 60 Vbeta forward and 13 Jbeta reverse. Sequencing was performed with immunoSEQ multiplex PCR; in TCRdb, only in-frame clones are kept and a portion is missing. Of some 150,000 clones in the sample, around 80% were seen once. Specimen: PBMCs. All receptors derive from a female donor in good health and CMV-seropositive.

The chain couples TRBV4-1 to TRBJ1-5; perhaps TRBD1 as D (5 bases). V was shortened by 3 bases and J by 0 bases, with 15 bases between the two germline ends. CDR1 and CDR2 (germline): MGHRA, YSYEKL. The CDR3 is 17 amino acids. In DNA, the CDR3 is TGCGCCAGCAGCCATTCGGCAGGGCTTTATAGCAATCAGCCCCAGCATTTT. This translates into CASSHSAGLYSNQPQHF.

The rearrangement uses TRBV18 and TRBJ1-4; D possibly corresponds to TRBD1 (5 bases). CDR1 is KGHSH, CDR2 LQKENI, per germline. V shed 2 bases and J shed 2 bases, with 6 bases lying between them. The CDR3 is made up of 14 amino acids. CDR3 sequence (DNA): TGTGCCAGCTCACCAGGGGCGACTAATGAAAAACTGTTTTTT. Translated: CASSPGATNEKLFF.

The chain joins TRBV4-1 to TRBJ2-1, with 11 nucleotides matching TRBD2. Per germline, CDR1 MGHRA and CDR2 YSYEKL. This CDR3 has 16 amino acids. V lost 5 bases to trimming and J lost 1 base; unmatched junction nucleotides: 4. The CDR3 bases are TGCGCCAGCAGCATTAGCGGGAGGGCGTCCTACAATGAGCAGTTCTTC. Residues: CASSISGRASYNEQFF.

The V gene is TRBV5-1, the J gene TRBJ2-5, with 8 positions matching TRBD1. Unmatched junction bases numbered 8, after V lost 0 bases and J lost 4 bases. Looked up from germline, CDR1 is SGHRS and CDR2 is YFSETQ. The CDR3 loop spans 16 amino acids. CDR3 amino acids: CASSLAGQGISETQYF. As DNA, the CDR3 is TGCGCCAGCAGCTTGGCCGGACAGGGCATTTCAGAGACCCAGTACTTC.

This clone was detected only a few times. The chain joins TRBV30 to TRBJ2-1; TRBD2 aligns across 16 bases. Germline CDR1 and CDR2: GTSNPN and SVGIG (reference sequence). This CDR3 is 17 amino acids long. The V gene end was trimmed by 4 bases and the J gene end by 2 bases; junction bases not matched to a gene: 5. The CDR3 here is CAWKGLAGGRAYNEQFF. CDR3 in DNA: TGTGCCTGGAAGGGACTAGCGGGAGGGAGAGCCTACAATGAGCAGTTCTTC. Full variable domain (missing parts from reference TRBV30 and TRBJ2-1): SQTIHQWPATLVQPVGSPLSLECTVEGTSNPNLYWYRQAAGRGLQLLFYSVGIGQISSEVPQNLSASRPQDRQFILSSKKLLLSDSGFYLCAWKGLAGGRAYNEQFFGPGTRLTVL.

The rearrangement joins TRBV27 to TRBJ2-3; D is ambiguous. From germline, CDR1 is MNHEY and CDR2 SMNVEV (reference sequence). The CDR3 loop spans 13 amino acids. Trimming took off 0 bases at V and 6 bases at J, with 7 bases between the two ends. This CDR3 is CASSLSGVDTQYF. The CDR3 region has the DNA TGTGCCAGCAGTTTATCTGGAGTGGATACGCAGTATTTT.

The chain uses TRBV6-5 and TRBJ1-5, with 10 bases fitting TRBD1. The V segment lost 6 bases and the J segment 7 bases; nucleotides outside the gene matches: 9. Germline lookup yields CDR1 MNHEY and CDR2 SVGAGI. This CDR3 has 15 amino acids. DNA for the CDR3: TGTGCCAGCAGCCCCGGGACAGGGGACGGGCAGCCCCAGCATTTT. It specifies CASSPGTGDGQPQHF.

The J gene is TRBJ2-3, the V gene TRBV4-2, with 13 bases matching TRBD2. Germline V CDR1 and CDR2: LGHNA, YNFKEQ. J was trimmed by 3 bases and V by 4 bases; bases with no gene match: 7. The CDR3 runs to 17 residues. CDR3 amino acids: CASSPRLAGGRTDTQYF. The CDR3 DNA follows: TGTGCCAGCAGCCCAAGACTAGCGGGGGGCCGTACAGATACGCAGTATTTT.

The chain uses TRBV7-3 and TRBJ2-1; 15 nucleotides line up with TRBD2. The ends lost 1 base at V and 1 base at J; junction bases unmatched: 8. CDR1 and CDR2 from the germline V gene are SGHTA and FQGTGA. CDR3 size: 20 residues. The CDR3 DNA reads TGTGCCAGCAGCTTAATGACCGGACTAGCGGGGGGGCCGTCCTACAATGAGCAGTTCTTC. It translates to CASSLMTGLAGGPSYNEQFF.

The V and J genes are TRBV18 and TRBJ2-7; the match to TRBD1 covers 7 bases. Germline V gene sequence: CDR1 KGHSH, CDR2 LQKENI. The CDR3 consists of 15 residues. V trimming: 1 base; J trimming: 4 bases; junction bases outside the gene matches: 7. In DNA, the CDR3 is TGTGCCAGCTCACCACTGAAGGGGGCTGTTTACGAGCAGTACTTC. Its protein product is CASSPLKGAVYEQYF.

The V call is TRBV5-6, the J call TRBJ1-2; D uncertain. The CDR3 has 14 amino acids. V gave up 10 bases and J gave up 8 bases, with 24 bases separating them. The germline gives CDR1 SGHDT, CDR2 YYEEEE. CDR3 DNA: TGTGCCGGCACCGACCAAAATAAACTATCCGGCTACACCTTC. Its protein product is CAGTDQNKLSGYTF.

J is TRBJ1-6 and V is TRBV6-5; 9 bases align to TRBD1. This CDR3 has 14 amino acids. Germline CDR1 is MNHEY and CDR2 is SVGAGI. J gave up 10 bases and V 6 bases, and 7 bases lay outside the gene matches. The chain's CDR3 is CASSRDRAVSPLHF. The CDR3 DNA reads as TGTGCCAGCAGCCGGGACAGGGCTGTGTCACCCCTCCACTTT.

The V call is TRBV2, the J call TRBJ1-1; TRBD1 is a possible D gene (5 bases). This CDR3 spans 15 amino acids. Trimming pared 6 bases from V and 0 bases from J, leaving 14 bases between. Germline V lookup: CDR1 SNHLY, CDR2 FYNNEI. CDR3 sequence: CASRRAGHLNTEAFF. The CDR3, as DNA: TGTGCCAGCAGGAGGGCGGGGCACTTGAACACTGAAGCTTTCTTT.

The chain links TRBV5-1 to TRBJ2-5, with 9 nucleotides matching TRBD2. After removal of 4 bases from V and 2 bases from J, the junction contained 9 bases not matched to a gene. This CDR3 is 16 amino acids long. CDR1 and CDR2 from the germline V gene are SGHRS and YFSETQ. CDR3 in amino acids: CASSQGPLAGQETQYF. The CDR3 nucleotides read TGCGCCAGCAGCCAGGGGCCGCTAGCGGGGCAAGAGACCCAGTACTTC.

This clone was picked up one time. The chain links TRBV2 to TRBJ1-5; D is unresolved. This CDR3 region has 14 residues. V shed 3 bases and J shed 3 bases, with 9 bases lying between them. Germline V gives CDR1 SNHLY, CDR2 FYNNEI. CDR3 loop: CASSDWEVNQPQHF. The CDR3 DNA follows: TGTGCCAGCAGTGACTGGGAGGTCAATCAGCCCCAGCATTTT.

This rearrangement joins TRBV9 to TRBJ2-5; 9 nucleotides line up with TRBD2. This CDR3 has 16 amino acids. Germline V gene lookup returns CDR1 SGDLS and CDR2 YYNGEE. The ends lost 0 bases at V and 5 bases at J; junction bases unmatched: 8. The CDR3: CASSVVPRGGFETQYF. CDR3 sequence (DNA): TGTGCCAGCAGCGTAGTTCCGCGGGGGGGGTTTGAGACCCAGTACTTC.

The CDR3 DNA reads TGTGCCAGCAGCTTTACCGACCGGAGGGATGAAAAACTGTTTTTT. Encoded protein: CASSFTDRRDEKLFF. The rearrangement joins TRBV7-9 to TRBJ1-4; D is uncertain. Trimming shortened V by 3 bases and J by 6 bases, and 14 bases separated the two germline ends. The length of the CDR3 is 15 residues. Germline V gene data show CDR1 as SEHNR and CDR2 as FQNEAQ (reference sequence).

The rearrangement links TRBV30 to TRBJ1-2; 9 positions agree with TRBD1. The CDR3 has 13 amino acids. Germline V gives CDR1 GTSNPN, CDR2 SVGIG (reference sequence). With 1 base clipped from V and 6 bases from J, the junction kept 3 bases outside the gene matches. The CDR3 is CAWSADRGHGYTF. The CDR3 DNA is TGTGCCTGGAGTGCGGACAGGGGCCATGGCTACACCTTC.

Only a few counts were recorded for this clone. The rearrangement uses TRBV29-1 and TRBJ1-4; TRBD1 matches 11 bases. The CDR3 loop spans 14 amino acids. The germline V gene encodes CDR1 SQVTM and CDR2 ANQGSEA. With V trimmed by 4 bases and J by 5 bases, 3 bases remained unmatched. The CDR3 loop is CSVGTGGSNEKLFF. The CDR3 DNA reads TGCAGCGTTGGGACAGGGGGCTCGAATGAAAAACTGTTTTTT.

The rearrangement links TRBV11-2 to TRBJ2-1, with TRBD2 identical over 9 bases. CDR1 and CDR2 (germline): SGHAT, FQNNGV. The junction had 1 base not matched to a gene; V was cut back by 0 bases and J by 4 bases. The CDR3 has 15 amino acids. CDR3 amino acids: CASSLEGLAYNEQFF. As DNA, the CDR3 is TGTGCCAGCAGCTTAGAGGGACTAGCTTACAATGAGCAGTTCTTC.

The chain couples TRBV19 to TRBJ2-7; 8 nucleotides match TRBD1. Trimming removed 10 bases from V and 3 bases from J; junction bases left unmatched: 23. In germline, CDR1 is LNHDA, CDR2 SQIVND (reference sequence). The CDR3 has 18 amino acids. The CDR3 sequence: CATGGNGGTGARVYEQYF. The CDR3 region has the DNA TGTGCCACTGGGGGTAATGGCGGGACAGGTGCCAGAGTCTACGAGCAGTACTTC.

This rearrangement joins TRBV5-4 to TRBJ2-5; TRBD1 agrees at 7 bases. V trimming: 2 bases; J trimming: 1 base; junction bases outside the gene matches: 2. Germline V gives CDR1 SGHNT, CDR2 YYREEE (reference sequence). The CDR3 is 14 amino acids. CDR3 amino acids: CASSLRDSQETQYF. The CDR3, as DNA: TGTGCCAGCAGCTTACGGGACAGCCAAGAGACCCAGTACTTC.

This chain joins TRBV6-5 and TRBJ1-1; D might be TRBD1 (5 bases). This CDR3 contains 13 residues. Germline CDR1 reads MNHEY; CDR2 reads SVGAGI. The V end was cut by 2 bases, the J end by 4 bases, with 8 bases between. The CDR3 protein is CASSYGGGTEAFF. In DNA, the CDR3 is TGTGCCAGCAGTTACGGGGGGGGCACTGAAGCTTTCTTT.

V usage is TRBV4-1 and J usage is TRBJ1-6; D call uncertain. Germline assignment: CDR1 MGHRA and CDR2 YSYEKL. The CDR3 consists of 16 residues. Trimming took 0 bases from V and 3 from J, leaving 9 bases between them. CDR3: CASSQEERDYNSPLHF. The CDR3, as DNA: TGCGCCAGCAGCCAAGAAGAGAGGGACTATAATTCACCCCTCCACTTT.

This chain joins TRBV7-9 and TRBJ2-1, with TRBD2 as a possible D gene (6 bases). V lost 3 bases to trimming and J lost 4 bases, with 16 bases between them. The germline V gene has CDR1 SEHNR and CDR2 FQNEAQ (reference sequence). The CDR3 extends over 16 amino acids. CDR3 in amino acids: CASSFGSAGRYNEQFF. The CDR3 DNA follows: TGTGCCAGCAGCTTCGGTTCCGCAGGGAGGTACAATGAGCAGTTCTTC. Together with reference TRBV7-9 and TRBJ2-1, the CDR3 gives the full variable domain: DTGVSQNPRHKITKRGQNVTFRCDPISEHNRLYWYRQTLGQGPEFLTYFQNEAQLEKSRLLSDRFSAERPKGSFSTLEIQRTEQGDSAMYLCASSFGSAGRYNEQFFGPGTRLTVL.